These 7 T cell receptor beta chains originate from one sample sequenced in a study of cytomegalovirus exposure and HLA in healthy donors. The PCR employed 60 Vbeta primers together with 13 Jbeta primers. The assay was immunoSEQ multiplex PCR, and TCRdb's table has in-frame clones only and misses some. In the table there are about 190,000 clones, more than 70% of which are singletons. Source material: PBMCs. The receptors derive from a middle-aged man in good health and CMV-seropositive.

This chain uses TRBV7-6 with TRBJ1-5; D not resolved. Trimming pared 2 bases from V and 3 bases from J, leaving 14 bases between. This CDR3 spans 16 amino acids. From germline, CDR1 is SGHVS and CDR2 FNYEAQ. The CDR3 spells CASSLFLGPSNQPQHF. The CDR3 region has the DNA TGTGCCAGCAGCTTATTCCTTGGCCCCTCCAATCAGCCCCAGCATTTT.

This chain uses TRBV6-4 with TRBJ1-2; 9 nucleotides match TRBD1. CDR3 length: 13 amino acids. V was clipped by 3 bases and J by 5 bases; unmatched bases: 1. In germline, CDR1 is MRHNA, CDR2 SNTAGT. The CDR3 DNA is TGTGCCAGCAGTGAAGGGACAGGGTATGGCTACACCTTC. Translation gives CASSEGTGYGYTF.

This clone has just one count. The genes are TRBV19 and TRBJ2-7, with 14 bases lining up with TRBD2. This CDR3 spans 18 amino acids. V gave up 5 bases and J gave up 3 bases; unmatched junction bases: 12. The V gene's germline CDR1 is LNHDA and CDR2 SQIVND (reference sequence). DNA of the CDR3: TGTGCCAGTAGTGTTTCCGGGACTAGCGGGAGTCTGCTCTACGAGCAGTACTTC. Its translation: CASSVSGTSGSLLYEQYF.

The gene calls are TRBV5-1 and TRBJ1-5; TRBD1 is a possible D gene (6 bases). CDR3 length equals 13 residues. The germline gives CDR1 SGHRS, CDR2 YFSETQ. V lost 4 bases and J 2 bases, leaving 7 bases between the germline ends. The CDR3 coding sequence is TGCGCCAGCAGCGAGGGGGGCAATCAGCCCCAGCATTTT. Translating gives CASSEGGNQPQHF.

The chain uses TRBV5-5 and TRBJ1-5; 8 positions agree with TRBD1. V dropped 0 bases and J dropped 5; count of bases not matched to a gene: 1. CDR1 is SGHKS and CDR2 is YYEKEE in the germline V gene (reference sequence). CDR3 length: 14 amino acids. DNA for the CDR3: TGTGCCAGCAGCTTGGCAGGGGGCGATCAGCCCCAGCATTTT. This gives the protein CASSLAGGDQPQHF.

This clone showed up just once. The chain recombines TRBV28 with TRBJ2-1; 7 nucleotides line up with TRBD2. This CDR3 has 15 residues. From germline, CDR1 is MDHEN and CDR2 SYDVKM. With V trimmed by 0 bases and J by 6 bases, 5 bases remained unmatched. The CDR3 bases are TGTGCCAGCAGTTTATGGAGCGGGGCTAGCAATGAGCAGTTCTTC. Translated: CASSLWSGASNEQFF.

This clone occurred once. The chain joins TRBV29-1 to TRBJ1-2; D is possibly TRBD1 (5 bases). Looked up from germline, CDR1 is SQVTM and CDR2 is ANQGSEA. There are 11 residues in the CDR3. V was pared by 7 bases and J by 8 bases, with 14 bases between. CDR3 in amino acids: CSAATVGGYTF. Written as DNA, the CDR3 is TGCAGCGCCGCGACAGTTGGGGGCTACACCTTC.